This T cell receptor (beta chain) emerged from a study of tumor-infiltrating lymphocytes in primary liver carcinoma (dated by TCRdb to 2017 to 2019). With respect to the entire study: Hepatocellular carcinoma (four) or combined HCC and intrahepatic cholangiocarcinoma (one) was present in the five patients, who were three men and two women aged 30 to 69 years. Technical replicate repertoires showed high reproducibility, with mean shared-clone rates around 0.9 and correlation coefficients above 0.98. A total of 35 or so specimens from 5 patients went through TCRbeta repertoire sequencing, namely 25 tumor regions, 5 adjacent noncancerous liver tissues and 5 peripheral blood samples. The tumors of the five patients were staged as T1-T3 N0M0, with maximum diameters ranging from roughly 4 to 10 cm. Across five regions of each liver tumor, along with adjacent normal tissue and blood, the study brought together TCRbeta repertoire sequencing, expression microarrays and whole-exome sequencing. The 25 or so tumor region samples were profiled with Agilent mRNA microarrays so that TCRbeta repertoire diversity could be related to the local molecular phenotype. Samples yielded roughly 3.65 to 7.13 million productive TCRbeta reads; read depth did not differ significantly between tissue types. The study at large found these results: Pairs of tumor regions showed greater repertoire overlap (mean around 36%) than tumor-adjacent pairs (roughly 17%) or tumor-blood pairs (around 15%), which is consistent with antigen-driven expansion. Because the samples were bulk and unsorted, CD4+ and CD8+ T cell repertoires could not be compared. The top 250 clones made up a significantly larger repertoire fraction in tumors than in blood (p = 0.039). Because sequencing covered only the TCR beta chain and unpaired alpha chains were not captured, true repertoire diversity is likely underestimated. With just five or six patients in the study, the authors point out that the findings should be validated in a larger study. Only about 8-24% of top clones were present in all five regions of a tumor, suggesting spatial heterogeneity of tumor-infiltrating T cells.

Total RNA and DNA were co-extracted from around 18-30 mg of bulk tissue with the AllPrep DNA/RNA mini kit, without cell sorting. Between November 2015 and 2016, 4 or 5 patients in China with histopathologically diagnosed primary liver carcinoma had surgical resection. Patients had chronic HBV infection and were treatment-naive at sampling. Five spatially separated regions were sampled from each tumor: the superior, inferior, left-lateral and right-lateral poles, plus the tumor centre. Histology showed that every tumor sample contained more than 85% viable tumor cells. Each fresh piece of tumor and adjacent tissue was cut in two, with one half stored in RNAlater at -80 degrees C and the other half sent for histology. Trimming costs V 7 bases and J 5 bases, and their ends lie 23 bases apart. CDR1 SQVTM and CDR2 ANQGSEA were looked up in the germline V gene. The CDR3, from cysteine to phenylalanine, totals 15 residues. The DNA shown is the 45-base CDR3, in frame from base 1.

TCRbeta-specific cDNA was reverse-transcribed from 500 to 550 ng total RNA using a constant-region primer and ProtoScript II reverse transcriptase. TCRbeta libraries were built with three nested multiplex PCR rounds, a slightly modified ARM-PCR procedure. The first two PCR rounds used multiplex TRBV1-TRBV30 forward primers with a Cbeta reverse primer, each for approximately 9 cycles. Sample barcodes and Illumina adapters were added in a final 25-cycle PCR using Deep VentR polymerase. Amplicons of 200-500 bp were gel-purified with a QIAquick gel extraction kit before sequencing. The TCRbeta amplicons were sequenced with 250-bp paired-end reads on an Illumina HiSeq 2500. The source study handled its data this way. To recover full CDR3 sequences, reads were quality-trimmed using Trimmomatic v0.33 and paired reads were then merged using FLASH v1.2.11. MiGEC v1.2.1b assigned V, D and J germline segments to the rearranged TCRbeta sequences. VDJtools v1.0.0 computed clonotype statistics and Shannon-Wiener diversity indices. Except for diversity analysis, only each sample's 250 most abundant clonotypes were used in subsequent analyses to reduce sampling bias. TCRdb redid the processing of the public reads, applying fastp at Q25 and MiXCR, and retained in-frame beta chains. Under each unique CDR3 protein, matching rows form one entry showing the most common genes and DNA. TCRdb, not the authors, supplied the V and J calls. The sample contains about 35,000 distinct CDR3 sequences, roughly 80% of them found a single time. In total, the top ten clones hold under 20% of the sample.

This clonotype appeared once. Its antigen is not yet known. No base quality values were provided; no much bigger clone lies one nucleotide off. One read alone makes for weak evidence. This TCR derives from a man aged 40-55 years with primary liver carcinoma and hepatitis B virus infection. The V and J genes are TRBV29-1 and TRBJ1-1, with no confident D gene call. What was sequenced was liver tumor tissue from sampling region 4. The cell subset or site label, read with the paper, signifies: tumor region T4, right-lateral pole. This receptor carries the CDR3 CSGDTGSFRITEAFF. The sequenced DNA: TGCAGCGGAGACACGGGGAGCTTCCGAATAACTGAAGCTTTCTTT.